The rows below give T cell receptor beta chains drawn from one sample of a study of T cell responses to AZD1222 COVID-19 vaccine. The table came from immunoSEQ multiplex PCR; TCRdb's copy has only in-frame clones and leaves some out. The sample yields approximately 170,000 clones, less than 95% seen once. This material consisted of peripheral blood, taken on day 0 of AZD1222 vaccination. The receptor source for this set is an adult in good health. Both conserved end residues are part of each CDR3. Fields, in order: CDR3 protein, CDR3 DNA, CDR3 length, D gene, V gene, clone size, J gene. The D gene is left open where the match is weak. Clone size is stated in some rows and not others, as once, few, many or a class when expanded.

CDR3 protein: CASNSGILSIGTEAFF
CDR3 DNA: TGTGCCAGCAATTCCGGCATTTTGAGTATTGGCACTGAAGCTTTCTTT
CDR3 length: 16
D gene: NA
V gene: TRBV2
clone size: NA
J gene: TRBJ1-1

CDR3 protein: CASSFSGGRNEQYF
CDR3 DNA: TGTGCCAGCAGCTTTAGCGGGGGGCGGAACGAGCAGTACTTC
CDR3 length: 14
D gene: TRBD2
V gene: TRBV5-4
clone size: NA
J gene: TRBJ2-7

CDR3 protein: CASSRGQGPYEQYF
CDR3 DNA: TGTGCCAGCAGCCGCGGACAGGGGCCCTACGAGCAGTACTTC
CDR3 length: 14
D gene: TRBD1
V gene: TRBV7-9
clone size: NA
J gene: TRBJ2-7

CDR3 protein: CASRVTGRHGYTF
CDR3 DNA: TGTGCCAGCAGGGTGACAGGGAGGCATGGCTACACCTTC
CDR3 length: 13
D gene: TRBD1
V gene: TRBV6-6
clone size: NA
J gene: TRBJ1-2

CDR3 protein: CASSQQGQGYGYTF
CDR3 DNA: TGCGCCAGCAGCCAGCAAGGACAGGGCTATGGCTACACCTTC
CDR3 length: 14
D gene: TRBD1
V gene: TRBV5-1
clone size: NA
J gene: TRBJ1-2

CDR3 protein: CASTPLTTSTDTQYF
CDR3 DNA: TGTGCCAGCACCCCCCTTACTACTAGCACAGATACGCAGTATTTT
CDR3 length: 15
D gene: NA
V gene: TRBV6-5
clone size: NA
J gene: TRBJ2-3

CDR3 protein: CASRSGQGAFNQPQHF
CDR3 DNA: TGTGCCAGCAGATCTGGGCAGGGCGCCTTTAATCAGCCCCAGCATTTT
CDR3 length: 16
D gene: NA
V gene: TRBV2
clone size: NA
J gene: TRBJ1-5

CDR3 protein: CASSYFSGPYGYTF
CDR3 DNA: TGTGCCAGCAGTTACTTCTCGGGCCCCTATGGCTACACCTTC
CDR3 length: 14
D gene: NA
V gene: TRBV6-5
clone size: NA
J gene: TRBJ1-2

CDR3 protein: CSVRSLWDEQYF
CDR3 DNA: TGCAGCGTTAGATCCCTTTGGGACGAGCAGTACTTC
CDR3 length: 12
D gene: NA
V gene: TRBV29-1
clone size: few
J gene: TRBJ2-7

CDR3 protein: CASSPLRNTGELFF
CDR3 DNA: TGTGCCAGCAGTCCTCTGAGGAACACCGGGGAGCTGTTTTTT
CDR3 length: 14
D gene: NA
V gene: TRBV28
clone size: NA
J gene: TRBJ2-2

CDR3 protein: CAWSTRGQAGANVLTF
CDR3 DNA: TGTGCCTGGAGTACAAGAGGACAGGCTGGGGCCAACGTCCTGACTTTC
CDR3 length: 16
D gene: TRBD1
V gene: TRBV30
clone size: NA
J gene: TRBJ2-6

CDR3 protein: CATTGAGTGELFF
CDR3 DNA: TGTGCCACCACGGGAGCTGGGACCGGGGAGCTGTTTTTT
CDR3 length: 13
D gene: NA
V gene: TRBV24-1
clone size: NA
J gene: TRBJ2-2

CDR3 protein: CASSVTGLGNTIYF
CDR3 DNA: TGTGCCAGCAGCGTTACAGGGCTAGGAAACACCATATATTTT
CDR3 length: 14
D gene: NA
V gene: TRBV5-6
clone size: once
J gene: TRBJ1-3

CDR3 protein: CASSPSRGAVINEQFF
CDR3 DNA: TGTGCCAGCAGTCCAAGTAGGGGGGCCGTAATTAATGAGCAGTTCTTC
CDR3 length: 16
D gene: NA
V gene: TRBV11-2
clone size: NA
J gene: TRBJ2-1

CDR3 protein: CASSRRTSALGDTQYF
CDR3 DNA: TGTGCCAGCAGCCGCAGGACTAGCGCCCTGGGGGATACGCAGTATTTT
CDR3 length: 16
D gene: TRBD2
V gene: TRBV3-1/TRBV3-2
clone size: NA
J gene: TRBJ2-3

CDR3 protein: CASSEIYTGELFF
CDR3 DNA: TGTGCCAGCAGTGAGATATACACCGGGGAGCTGTTTTTT
CDR3 length: 13
D gene: NA
V gene: TRBV25-1
clone size: NA
J gene: TRBJ2-2

CDR3 protein: CASSIGQGRTEAFF
CDR3 DNA: TGTGCCAGTAGTATCGGCCAGGGGCGGACTGAAGCTTTCTTT
CDR3 length: 14
D gene: NA
V gene: TRBV19
clone size: NA
J gene: TRBJ1-1

CDR3 protein: CASSFTASYNEQFF
CDR3 DNA: TGCGCCAGCAGCTTTACCGCCTCCTACAATGAGCAGTTCTTC
CDR3 length: 14
D gene: NA
V gene: TRBV5-1
clone size: once
J gene: TRBJ2-1

CDR3 protein: CASSLRGTNTGELFF
CDR3 DNA: TGTGCCAGCAGCTTACGGGGGACTAACACCGGGGAGCTGTTTTTT
CDR3 length: 15
D gene: NA
V gene: TRBV7-3
clone size: NA
J gene: TRBJ2-2

CDR3 protein: CASSLDAILGANTEAFF
CDR3 DNA: TGTGCCAGCAGCTTAGACGCGATTTTGGGTGCGAACACTGAAGCTTTCTTT
CDR3 length: 17
D gene: NA
V gene: TRBV11-3
clone size: NA
J gene: TRBJ1-1

CDR3 protein: CASSLDRRYGYTF
CDR3 DNA: TGTGCCAGCAGTTTAGACAGGCGCTATGGCTACACCTTC
CDR3 length: 13
D gene: NA
V gene: TRBV12-3/TRBV12-4
clone size: once
J gene: TRBJ1-2

CDR3 protein: CASSGSGTGREKLFF
CDR3 DNA: TGTGCCAGCAGCGGCTCCGGGACAGGGCGTGAAAAACTGTTTTTT
CDR3 length: 15
D gene: TRBD1
V gene: TRBV5-4
clone size: NA
J gene: TRBJ1-4

CDR3 protein: CASSLAGWSNQPQHF
CDR3 DNA: TGTGCCAGCAGCTTGGCGGGGTGGAGCAATCAGCCCCAGCATTTT
CDR3 length: 15
D gene: NA
V gene: TRBV5-6
clone size: NA
J gene: TRBJ1-5

CDR3 protein: CASSQLRTGFYEQYF
CDR3 DNA: TGTGCCAGCAGCCAACTTAGGACAGGATTCTACGAGCAGTACTTC
CDR3 length: 15
D gene: TRBD1
V gene: TRBV3-1/TRBV3-2
clone size: NA
J gene: TRBJ2-7

CDR3 protein: CASSYQTGARNTIYF
CDR3 DNA: TGTGCCAGCAGTTACCAAACAGGGGCCAGGAACACCATATATTTT
CDR3 length: 15
D gene: TRBD1
V gene: TRBV6-5
clone size: NA
J gene: TRBJ1-3

CDR3 protein: CASTSGGLGGPDTQYF
CDR3 DNA: TGTGCCAGCACGAGTGGGGGACTAGGGGGTCCAGATACGCAGTATTTT
CDR3 length: 16
D gene: TRBD2
V gene: TRBV19
clone size: NA
J gene: TRBJ2-3

CDR3 protein: CASSLESFLSGNTIYF
CDR3 DNA: TGCGCCAGCAGCTTGGAATCGTTCCTCTCTGGAAACACCATATATTTT
CDR3 length: 16
D gene: NA
V gene: TRBV5-1
clone size: NA
J gene: TRBJ1-3

CDR3 protein: CAISESNSLLPTNTEAFF
CDR3 DNA: TGTGCCATCAGTGAGTCGAATTCCCTCCTGCCGACGAACACTGAAGCTTTCTTT
CDR3 length: 18
D gene: NA
V gene: TRBV10-3
clone size: NA
J gene: TRBJ1-1

CDR3 protein: CASRRGPADNSPLHF
CDR3 DNA: TGTGCCAGCAGACGGGGACCGGCCGATAATTCACCCCTCCACTTT
CDR3 length: 15
D gene: NA
V gene: TRBV6-5
clone size: once
J gene: TRBJ1-6

CDR3 protein: CASSLAGNEAFF
CDR3 DNA: TGTGCCAGCAGTTTGGCGGGCAATGAAGCTTTCTTT
CDR3 length: 12
D gene: NA
V gene: TRBV28
clone size: NA
J gene: TRBJ1-1

CDR3 protein: CASRATYEQYF
CDR3 DNA: TGTGCCAGCAGGGCGACCTACGAGCAGTACTTC
CDR3 length: 11
D gene: NA
V gene: TRBV28
clone size: NA
J gene: TRBJ2-7

CDR3 protein: CASSVVGRHESTGELFF
CDR3 DNA: TGTGCCAGCAGCGTAGTTGGCAGGCATGAGTCCACCGGGGAGCTGTTTTTT
CDR3 length: 17
D gene: NA
V gene: TRBV9
clone size: NA
J gene: TRBJ2-2

CDR3 protein: CASSLFGGSGHYNEQFF
CDR3 DNA: TGTGCCAGCAGCTTATTTGGGGGGAGCGGCCATTACAATGAGCAGTTCTTC
CDR3 length: 17
D gene: NA
V gene: TRBV11-3
clone size: NA
J gene: TRBJ2-1

CDR3 protein: CASRAHEADTQYF
CDR3 DNA: TGTGCCAGCAGAGCCCACGAGGCAGATACGCAGTATTTT
CDR3 length: 13
D gene: NA
V gene: TRBV6-5
clone size: NA
J gene: TRBJ2-3

CDR3 protein: CASSPKQWHRMYGYTF
CDR3 DNA: TGTGCCAGCAGCCCTAAGCAATGGCATCGCATGTATGGCTACACCTTC
CDR3 length: 16
D gene: NA
V gene: TRBV7-2
clone size: NA
J gene: TRBJ1-2

CDR3 protein: CASRPPARGNEQFF
CDR3 DNA: TGTGCCAGCCGCCCCCCAGCGAGAGGGAATGAGCAGTTCTTC
CDR3 length: 14
D gene: NA
V gene: TRBV2
clone size: NA
J gene: TRBJ2-1

CDR3 protein: CASSQYLLGRGTQYF
CDR3 DNA: TGCGCCAGCAGCCAATACTTACTGGGGCGGGGAACCCAGTACTTC
CDR3 length: 15
D gene: NA
V gene: TRBV4-1
clone size: once
J gene: TRBJ2-5

CDR3 protein: CASSPKTRDRLGKLFF
CDR3 DNA: TGTGCCAGCAGTCCCAAGACCCGGGACAGGCTCGGAAAACTGTTTTTT
CDR3 length: 16
D gene: TRBD1
V gene: TRBV27
clone size: NA
J gene: TRBJ1-4

CDR3 protein: CASSHSLSPGTQYF
CDR3 DNA: TGTGCCAGCAGCCACTCACTTTCCCCGGGTACGCAGTATTTT
CDR3 length: 14
D gene: NA
V gene: TRBV3-1/TRBV3-2
clone size: NA
J gene: TRBJ2-3

CDR3 protein: CASSTGINQPQHF
CDR3 DNA: TGTGCCAGTAGTACCGGGATCAATCAGCCCCAGCATTTT
CDR3 length: 13
D gene: NA
V gene: TRBV19
clone size: NA
J gene: TRBJ1-5

CDR3 protein: CASSKNRGSGNTIYF
CDR3 DNA: TGTGCCAGCAGTAAAAACAGGGGCTCTGGAAACACCATATATTTT
CDR3 length: 15
D gene: TRBD1
V gene: TRBV6-5
clone size: NA
J gene: TRBJ1-3

CDR3 protein: CASSPWRAGGSHEQFF
CDR3 DNA: TGTGCCAGCAGCCCCTGGAGGGCGGGAGGTTCCCATGAGCAGTTCTTC
CDR3 length: 16
D gene: TRBD2
V gene: TRBV11-2
clone size: NA
J gene: TRBJ2-1

CDR3 protein: CASSYSYVGGSYEQYF
CDR3 DNA: TGTGCCAGCAGTTACTCGTATGTGGGGGGCTCCTACGAGCAGTACTTC
CDR3 length: 16
D gene: NA
V gene: TRBV6-5
clone size: NA
J gene: TRBJ2-7

CDR3 protein: CASSFGELVKSSYNEQFF
CDR3 DNA: TGTGCCAGCAGCTTTGGGGAACTAGTCAAGAGCTCCTACAATGAGCAGTTCTTC
CDR3 length: 18
D gene: NA
V gene: TRBV5-8
clone size: once
J gene: TRBJ2-1

CDR3 protein: CASSSEDYEQYF
CDR3 DNA: TGTGCCAGCTCGAGTGAAGACTACGAGCAGTACTTC
CDR3 length: 12
D gene: NA
V gene: TRBV18
clone size: NA
J gene: TRBJ2-7

CDR3 protein: CASSAPRGFNQPQHF
CDR3 DNA: TGTGCCAGCAGTGCCCCCAGGGGGTTTAATCAGCCCCAGCATTTT
CDR3 length: 15
D gene: TRBD1
V gene: TRBV28
clone size: once
J gene: TRBJ1-5

CDR3 protein: CASKRDSGNTIYF
CDR3 DNA: TGTGCCAGCAAACGGGACTCTGGAAACACCATATATTTT
CDR3 length: 13
D gene: NA
V gene: TRBV2
clone size: once
J gene: TRBJ1-3

CDR3 protein: CASSQDLGQLEAFF
CDR3 DNA: TGTGCCAGCAGCCAAGATTTGGGACAGCTTGAAGCTTTCTTT
CDR3 length: 14
D gene: TRBD1
V gene: TRBV14
clone size: NA
J gene: TRBJ1-1

CDR3 protein: CASSLAGGPGNEQFF
CDR3 DNA: TGTGCCAGCAGTTTAGCGGGAGGGCCGGGTAATGAGCAGTTCTTC
CDR3 length: 15
D gene: TRBD2
V gene: TRBV27
clone size: NA
J gene: TRBJ2-1

CDR3 protein: CASSQEGTSSYNEQFF
CDR3 DNA: TGCGCCAGCAGCCAAGAAGGCACTTCCTCCTACAATGAGCAGTTCTTC
CDR3 length: 16
D gene: NA
V gene: TRBV4-1
clone size: NA
J gene: TRBJ2-1

CDR3 protein: CASSLGPNNQPQHF
CDR3 DNA: TGTGCCAGCAGCTTGGGACCGAACAATCAGCCCCAGCATTTT
CDR3 length: 14
D gene: NA
V gene: TRBV7-9
clone size: NA
J gene: TRBJ1-5

CDR3 protein: CASTTTSGRVLYEQYF
CDR3 DNA: TGTGCCAGCACCACGACTAGCGGGAGGGTCCTATACGAGCAGTACTTC
CDR3 length: 16
D gene: TRBD2
V gene: TRBV7-8
clone size: NA
J gene: TRBJ2-7

CDR3 protein: CATSRGFSNQPQHF
CDR3 DNA: TGTGCCACCAGTCGCGGCTTTAGCAATCAGCCCCAGCATTTT
CDR3 length: 14
D gene: NA
V gene: TRBV15
clone size: NA
J gene: TRBJ1-5

CDR3 protein: CASSLTSGRWDTQYF
CDR3 DNA: TGTGCCAGCAGCCTGACTAGCGGGAGGTGGGATACGCAGTATTTT
CDR3 length: 15
D gene: TRBD2
V gene: TRBV7-2
clone size: NA
J gene: TRBJ2-3

CDR3 protein: CASSLEGNSGNTIYF
CDR3 DNA: TGTGCCAGCAGCTTAGAGGGGAATTCTGGAAACACCATATATTTT
CDR3 length: 15
D gene: NA
V gene: TRBV13
clone size: NA
J gene: TRBJ1-3

CDR3 protein: CAWSTGKAFF
CDR3 DNA: TGTGCCTGGAGTACCGGTAAAGCTTTCTTT
CDR3 length: 10
D gene: NA
V gene: TRBV30
clone size: NA
J gene: TRBJ1-1

CDR3 protein: CASSQGSGELFF
CDR3 DNA: TGTGCCAGCAGCCAAGGGAGTGGGGAGCTGTTTTTT
CDR3 length: 12
D gene: NA
V gene: TRBV4-2
clone size: NA
J gene: TRBJ2-2

CDR3 protein: CASSFLRASNYGYTF
CDR3 DNA: TGTGCCAGCAGCTTTTTGAGGGCGTCCAACTATGGCTACACCTTC
CDR3 length: 15
D gene: NA
V gene: TRBV5-8
clone size: NA
J gene: TRBJ1-2

CDR3 protein: CASTAGGPLHF
CDR3 DNA: TGCGCCAGCACCGCAGGCGGACCCCTCCACTTT
CDR3 length: 11
D gene: NA
V gene: TRBV5-1
clone size: NA
J gene: TRBJ1-6

CDR3 protein: CASNRGSYEQYF
CDR3 DNA: TGTGCCAGCAACCGCGGGAGTTACGAGCAGTACTTC
CDR3 length: 12
D gene: TRBD2
V gene: TRBV6-1
clone size: NA
J gene: TRBJ2-7